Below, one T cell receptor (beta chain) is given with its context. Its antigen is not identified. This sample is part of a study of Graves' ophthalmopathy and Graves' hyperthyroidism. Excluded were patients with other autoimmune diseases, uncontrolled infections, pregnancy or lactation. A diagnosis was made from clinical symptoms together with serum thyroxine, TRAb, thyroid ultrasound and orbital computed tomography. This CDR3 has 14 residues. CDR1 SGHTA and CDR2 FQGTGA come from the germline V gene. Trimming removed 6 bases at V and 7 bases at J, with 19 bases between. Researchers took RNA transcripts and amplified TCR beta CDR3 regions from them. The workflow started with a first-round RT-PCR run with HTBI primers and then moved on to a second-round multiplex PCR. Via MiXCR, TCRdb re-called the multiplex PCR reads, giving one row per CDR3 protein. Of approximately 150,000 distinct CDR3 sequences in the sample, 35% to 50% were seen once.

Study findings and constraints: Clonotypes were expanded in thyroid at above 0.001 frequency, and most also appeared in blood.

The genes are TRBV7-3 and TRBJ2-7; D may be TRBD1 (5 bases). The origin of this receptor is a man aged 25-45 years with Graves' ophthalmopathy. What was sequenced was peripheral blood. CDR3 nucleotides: TGTGCCAGCAGTCCTACAGGAGCTTCTGGTGAGCAGTACTTC. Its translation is CASSPTGASGEQYF.